This is a list of T cell receptor beta chains from one sample in a study of blood T cell repertoires in COVID-19. Produced via immunoSEQ multiplex PCR; TCRdb's table is partial and in-frame only. The sample shows about 160,000 clones, 76% of them seen only once. The specimen sequenced was peripheral blood. These receptors all stem from a woman older than 75 with acute or convalescent COVID-19. The CDR3 runs from the conserved cysteine through the conserved F or W. Fields, in order: V gene, CDR3 length, clone size, J gene, D gene, CDR3 DNA, CDR3 protein. The D gene is left open where the match is weak. Not all rows give a size; the values are once, few, many and, for expanded clones, a class.

v_gene: TRBV9
len: 14
abundance: NA
j_gene: TRBJ1-6
d_gene: NA
CDR3nt: TGTGCCAGCAGCGGTGGTCGGGATAATTCACCCCTCCACTTT
CDR3aa: CASSGGRDNSPLHF

v_gene: TRBV12-5
len: 15
abundance: NA
j_gene: TRBJ2-1
d_gene: NA
CDR3nt: TGTGCTAGTGGTTTGGTACGGGACTGGGGTTACGAGCAGTTCTTC
CDR3aa: CASGLVRDWGYEQFF

v_gene: TRBV5-1
len: 15
abundance: once
j_gene: TRBJ1-2
d_gene: NA
CDR3nt: TGCGCCAGCAGCTTGTCCGCAGGCGATAACTATGGCTACACCTTC
CDR3aa: CASSLSAGDNYGYTF

v_gene: TRBV7-9
len: 15
abundance: NA
j_gene: TRBJ2-5
d_gene: TRBD1
CDR3nt: TGTGCCAGCAGCTTTCGACAGGGTTCCCAAGAGACCCAGTACTTC
CDR3aa: CASSFRQGSQETQYF

v_gene: TRBV2
len: 13
abundance: NA
j_gene: TRBJ2-1
d_gene: TRBD1
CDR3nt: TGTGCCAGCGCGGCAGGGGGAGACAATGAGCAGTTCTTC
CDR3aa: CASAAGGDNEQFF

v_gene: TRBV2
len: 14
abundance: NA
j_gene: TRBJ2-7
d_gene: TRBD2
CDR3nt: TGTGCCACCAGGGGGACTAGCGGGACTCCCGAGCAGTACTTC
CDR3aa: CATRGTSGTPEQYF

v_gene: TRBV7-9
len: 13
abundance: NA
j_gene: TRBJ1-1
d_gene: TRBD1
CDR3nt: TGTGCCAGCAGCTTGACAGGGGGCCGTGAAGCTTTCTTT
CDR3aa: CASSLTGGREAFF

v_gene: TRBV11-2
len: 13
abundance: NA
j_gene: TRBJ2-5
d_gene: NA
CDR3nt: TGTGCCAGCAGCTACTCCCCGGGGGAGACCCAGTACTTC
CDR3aa: CASSYSPGETQYF

v_gene: TRBV29-1
len: 12
abundance: NA
j_gene: TRBJ1-1
d_gene: NA
CDR3nt: TGCAGCGTTGGCCAAGCGAACACTGAAGCTTTCTTT
CDR3aa: CSVGQANTEAFF

v_gene: TRBV4-2
len: 15
abundance: NA
j_gene: TRBJ2-7
d_gene: NA
CDR3nt: TGTGCCAGCAGCCAAGGGGCTAGCGCCTCCTACGAGCAGTACTTC
CDR3aa: CASSQGASASYEQYF

v_gene: TRBV6-6
len: 15
abundance: NA
j_gene: TRBJ1-1
d_gene: NA
CDR3nt: TGTGCCAGCAGTTACGCCGGACAGCCGAAGGCTGAAGCTTTCTTT
CDR3aa: CASSYAGQPKAEAFF

v_gene: TRBV12-5
len: 15
abundance: NA
j_gene: TRBJ2-1
d_gene: TRBD2
CDR3nt: TGTGCTAGTGGTTGGATCGGACTAGCGCTCAATGAGCAGTTCTTC
CDR3aa: CASGWIGLALNEQFF

v_gene: TRBV11-2
len: 15
abundance: NA
j_gene: TRBJ1-2
d_gene: TRBD1
CDR3nt: TGTGCCAGCAGCTCCGGACAGGGGGTTAGGTATGGCTACACCTTC
CDR3aa: CASSSGQGVRYGYTF

v_gene: TRBV21-1
len: 15
abundance: NA
j_gene: TRBJ1-4
d_gene: NA
CDR3nt: TGTGCCAGCAGCAAAGGGCCCGATTGGAATGAAAAACTGTTTTTT
CDR3aa: CASSKGPDWNEKLFF

v_gene: TRBV19
len: 12
abundance: NA
j_gene: TRBJ1-2
d_gene: NA
CDR3nt: TGTGCCAGTAGTGTCGCTAGGTATGGCTACACCTTC
CDR3aa: CASSVARYGYTF

v_gene: TRBV11-3
len: 14
abundance: few
j_gene: TRBJ2-1
d_gene: TRBD2
CDR3nt: TGTGCCAGCAGTCAGCGGGACGGGGGGAATGAGCAGTTCTTC
CDR3aa: CASSQRDGGNEQFF

v_gene: TRBV2
len: 15
abundance: NA
j_gene: TRBJ1-5
d_gene: TRBD1
CDR3nt: TGTGCCAGCAGTTTGACAGGGGTTAGCAATCAGCCCCAGCATTTT
CDR3aa: CASSLTGVSNQPQHF

v_gene: TRBV10-3
len: 14
abundance: few
j_gene: TRBJ2-1
d_gene: NA
CDR3nt: TGTGCCATCAGATTCAGCGATATATACAATGAGCAGTTCTTC
CDR3aa: CAIRFSDIYNEQFF

v_gene: TRBV5-1
len: 13
abundance: NA
j_gene: TRBJ1-3
d_gene: NA
CDR3nt: TGCGCCAGCAGCTCAGGGTTCGGAAACACCATATATTTT
CDR3aa: CASSSGFGNTIYF

v_gene: TRBV7-2
len: 16
abundance: NA
j_gene: TRBJ2-7
d_gene: NA
CDR3nt: TGTGCCAGCAGCAGTTCTAGACAGTGGAGCTCCTACGAGCAGTACTTC
CDR3aa: CASSSSRQWSSYEQYF

v_gene: TRBV18
len: 14
abundance: once
j_gene: TRBJ2-7
d_gene: NA
CDR3nt: TGTGCCAGCTCACCCAGGACAGCCACCTACGAGCAGTACTTC
CDR3aa: CASSPRTATYEQYF

v_gene: TRBV5-1
len: 19
abundance: NA
j_gene: TRBJ2-2
d_gene: NA
CDR3nt: TGCGCCAGCAGCGAGGGAATTCGGTCCTACCGAGCGAACACCGGGGAGCTGTTTTTT
CDR3aa: CASSEGIRSYRANTGELFF

v_gene: TRBV6-5
len: 15
abundance: NA
j_gene: TRBJ2-3
d_gene: TRBD2
CDR3nt: TGTGCCAGCAGTTACAGCGGGAGTCGAACAGATACGCAGTATTTT
CDR3aa: CASSYSGSRTDTQYF

v_gene: TRBV2
len: 16
abundance: NA
j_gene: TRBJ1-6
d_gene: NA
CDR3nt: TGTGCCAGCAGTGAAGCGGCGGTGACCTATAATTCACCCCTCCACTTT
CDR3aa: CASSEAAVTYNSPLHF

v_gene: TRBV2
len: 13
abundance: NA
j_gene: TRBJ1-4
d_gene: NA
CDR3nt: TGTGCCAGCAGTGCCCCTCGCGCAGGCATCCTGTTTTTT
CDR3aa: CASSAPRAGILFF

v_gene: TRBV18
len: 17
abundance: NA
j_gene: TRBJ2-2
d_gene: TRBD2
CDR3nt: TGTGCCAGCTCCCGGGGACTAGCGGGAGGCCCCACCGGGGAGCTGTTTTTT
CDR3aa: CASSRGLAGGPTGELFF

v_gene: TRBV7-2
len: 14
abundance: NA
j_gene: TRBJ1-1
d_gene: NA
CDR3nt: TGTGCCAGCAGCTTAATAGGGGGGGACACTGAAGCTTTCTTT
CDR3aa: CASSLIGGDTEAFF

v_gene: TRBV15
len: 15
abundance: few
j_gene: TRBJ1-6
d_gene: NA
CDR3nt: TGTGCCACCAGCAGAAACGACAGCCCAAATTCACCCCTCCACTTT
CDR3aa: CATSRNDSPNSPLHF

v_gene: TRBV6-6
len: 14
abundance: few
j_gene: TRBJ2-7
d_gene: TRBD1
CDR3nt: TGTGCCAGCAGTTCGGGACAGGTCCTCTACGAGCAGTACTTC
CDR3aa: CASSSGQVLYEQYF

v_gene: TRBV11-2
len: 13
abundance: NA
j_gene: TRBJ1-2
d_gene: NA
CDR3nt: TGTGCCAGCAGCCCCCGGACATCTGATGGCTACACCTTC
CDR3aa: CASSPRTSDGYTF

v_gene: TRBV27
len: 13
abundance: NA
j_gene: TRBJ1-1
d_gene: NA
CDR3nt: TGTGCCAGCAGTCCCGACGCCGCTAGGAGGGCTTTCTTT
CDR3aa: CASSPDAARRAFF

v_gene: TRBV2
len: 14
abundance: NA
j_gene: TRBJ2-7
d_gene: TRBD1
CDR3nt: TGTGCCAGCAGTGCCGGGACAGGGACTTACGAGCAGTACTTC
CDR3aa: CASSAGTGTYEQYF

v_gene: TRBV3-1/TRBV3-2
len: 17
abundance: NA
j_gene: TRBJ1-4
d_gene: NA
CDR3nt: TGTGCCAGCAGTCCGCGACAGAGAAACCCCTTTAATGAAAAACTGTTTTTT
CDR3aa: CASSPRQRNPFNEKLFF

v_gene: TRBV10-3
len: 15
abundance: NA
j_gene: TRBJ2-5
d_gene: TRBD1
CDR3nt: TGTGCCATCAGTCTTAACAGGGGGGAGTCGGAGACCCAGTACTTC
CDR3aa: CAISLNRGESETQYF

v_gene: TRBV25-1
len: 11
abundance: NA
j_gene: TRBJ1-1
d_gene: TRBD1
CDR3nt: TGTGCCAGCAACAGGGGAACTGAAGCTTTCTTT
CDR3aa: CASNRGTEAFF

v_gene: TRBV7-8
len: 15
abundance: NA
j_gene: TRBJ2-7
d_gene: NA
CDR3nt: TGTGCCAGCAGCCCGGGGGTACGCCTCGCCTACGAGCAGTACTTC
CDR3aa: CASSPGVRLAYEQYF

v_gene: TRBV19
len: 14
abundance: NA
j_gene: TRBJ2-3
d_gene: NA
CDR3nt: TGTGCCAGTAGTATCAGGGGAGGCACAGATACGCAGTATTTT
CDR3aa: CASSIRGGTDTQYF

v_gene: TRBV2
len: 15
abundance: NA
j_gene: TRBJ2-2
d_gene: NA
CDR3nt: TGTGCCAGCAGTGAAGTTAGTTCGGGGGCCGGGGAGCTGTTTTTT
CDR3aa: CASSEVSSGAGELFF

v_gene: TRBV14
len: 16
abundance: NA
j_gene: TRBJ2-2
d_gene: NA
CDR3nt: TGTGCCAGCAGCCAAGTGAGGTCCTTGCGGCCCGGGGAGCTGTTTTTT
CDR3aa: CASSQVRSLRPGELFF

v_gene: TRBV7-2
len: 13
abundance: NA
j_gene: TRBJ2-7
d_gene: NA
CDR3nt: TGTGCCAGCAGCTTAACGGGCCTAGCTGAGCAGTACTTC
CDR3aa: CASSLTGLAEQYF

v_gene: TRBV5-6
len: 17
abundance: NA
j_gene: TRBJ1-3
d_gene: TRBD1
CDR3nt: TGTGCCAGCAGCAAGCTTGGACAGGCCTTCTCTGGAAACACCATATATTTT
CDR3aa: CASSKLGQAFSGNTIYF

v_gene: TRBV6-6
len: 12
abundance: few
j_gene: TRBJ1-6
d_gene: NA
CDR3nt: TGTGCCAGCAGTTACTCGGGCTCACCCCTCCACTTT
CDR3aa: CASSYSGSPLHF

v_gene: TRBV19
len: 15
abundance: NA
j_gene: TRBJ2-3
d_gene: TRBD2
CDR3nt: TGTGCCAGTAGTAAGGTAGCGGGCTCCGCAGATACGCAGTATTTT
CDR3aa: CASSKVAGSADTQYF

v_gene: TRBV5-1
len: 17
abundance: NA
j_gene: TRBJ2-1
d_gene: TRBD2
CDR3nt: TGCGCCAGCAAGCCCTGGACTAGCGGGAGGGACCTTGCTGAGCAGTTCTTC
CDR3aa: CASKPWTSGRDLAEQFF

v_gene: TRBV10-3
len: 13
abundance: NA
j_gene: TRBJ2-1
d_gene: NA
CDR3nt: TGTGCCATCAGACCGGGGGTCTGGAATGAGCAGTTCTTC
CDR3aa: CAIRPGVWNEQFF

v_gene: TRBV5-1
len: 15
abundance: NA
j_gene: TRBJ2-1
d_gene: TRBD2
CDR3nt: TGCGCCAGCAGCCTACTAGCGGGAGCGTACAATGAGCAGTTCTTC
CDR3aa: CASSLLAGAYNEQFF

v_gene: TRBV6-2/TRBV6-3
len: 13
abundance: NA
j_gene: TRBJ1-6
d_gene: NA
CDR3nt: TGTGCCACCACCCCCCTGGACAAAACACCCCTCCACTTT
CDR3aa: CATTPLDKTPLHF

v_gene: TRBV7-2
len: 13
abundance: few
j_gene: TRBJ1-5
d_gene: NA
CDR3nt: TGTGCCAGCAGCTTAGGAGGGAGGCAGCCCCAGCATTTT
CDR3aa: CASSLGGRQPQHF

v_gene: TRBV19
len: 16
abundance: few
j_gene: TRBJ2-4
d_gene: NA
CDR3nt: TGTGCCAGTAGAGAAGAGGACACCATAGCCAAAAACATTCAGTACTTC
CDR3aa: CASREEDTIAKNIQYF

v_gene: TRBV30
len: 14
abundance: NA
j_gene: TRBJ2-1
d_gene: TRBD2
CDR3nt: TGTGCCGGGCGAGCTAGCGGCGCCTACAATGAGCAGTTCTTC
CDR3aa: CAGRASGAYNEQFF